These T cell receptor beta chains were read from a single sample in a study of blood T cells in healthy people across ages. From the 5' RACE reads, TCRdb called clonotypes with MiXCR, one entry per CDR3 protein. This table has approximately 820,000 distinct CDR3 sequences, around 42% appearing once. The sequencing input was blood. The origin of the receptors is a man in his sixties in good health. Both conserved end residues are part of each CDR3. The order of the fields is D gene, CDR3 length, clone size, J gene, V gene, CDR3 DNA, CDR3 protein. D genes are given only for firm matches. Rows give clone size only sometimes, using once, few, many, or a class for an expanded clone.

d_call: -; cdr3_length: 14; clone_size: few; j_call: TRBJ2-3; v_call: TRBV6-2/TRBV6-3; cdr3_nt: TGTGCCAGCAGACAGGACAGAGACACAGATACGCAGTATTTT; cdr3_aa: CASRQDRDTDTQYF
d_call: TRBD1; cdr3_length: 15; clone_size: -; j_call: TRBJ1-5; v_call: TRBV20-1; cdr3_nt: TGCAGTGCTCACCCTTCCGGGACAGGGGGACAGCCCCAGCATTTT; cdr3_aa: CSAHPSGTGGQPQHF
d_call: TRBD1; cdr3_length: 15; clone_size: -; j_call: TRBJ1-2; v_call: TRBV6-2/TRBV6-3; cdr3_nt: TGTGCCAGCAGGGCCCAGATGGGACAGAACTATGGCTACACCTTC; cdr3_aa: CASRAQMGQNYGYTF
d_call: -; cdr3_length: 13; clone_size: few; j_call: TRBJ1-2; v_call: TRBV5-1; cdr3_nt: TGCGCCAGCAGCCGTGACGGCTTGGATGGCTACACCTTC; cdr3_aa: CASSRDGLDGYTF
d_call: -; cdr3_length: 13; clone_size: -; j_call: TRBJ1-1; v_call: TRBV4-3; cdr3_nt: TGCGCCAGCAGCCAAGAGATTTACACTGAAGCTTTCTTT; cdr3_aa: CASSQEIYTEAFF
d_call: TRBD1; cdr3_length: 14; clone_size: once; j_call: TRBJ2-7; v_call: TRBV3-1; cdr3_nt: TGTGCCAGCAAACAACAGGGGCGTCTTGGCGAGCAGTACTTC; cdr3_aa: CASKQQGRLGEQYF
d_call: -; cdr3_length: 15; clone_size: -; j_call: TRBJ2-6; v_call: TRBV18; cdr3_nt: TGTGCCAGCTCACCCATATGGGCTGGGGCCGACGTCCTGACTTTC; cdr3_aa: CASSPIWAGADVLTF
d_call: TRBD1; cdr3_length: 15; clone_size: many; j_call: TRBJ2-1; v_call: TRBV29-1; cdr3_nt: TGCAGCGTTGAAGGGACGGGACAGGGGTTATATGAGCAGTTCTTC; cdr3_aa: CSVEGTGQGLYEQFF
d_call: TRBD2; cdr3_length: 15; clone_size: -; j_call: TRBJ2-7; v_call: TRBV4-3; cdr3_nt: TGCGCCAGCAGAGAACAGCGGGGCTCCTACAATGAGCAGTACTTC; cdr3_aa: CASREQRGSYNEQYF
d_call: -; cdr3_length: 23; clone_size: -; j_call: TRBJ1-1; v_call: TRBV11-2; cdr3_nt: TGTGCCAGCAGCTTAAGGGCCCATCCCAACCGCGGCAGGACAGCCGGTCTTTACACTGAAGCTTTCTTT; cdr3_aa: CASSLRAHPNRGRTAGLYTEAFF
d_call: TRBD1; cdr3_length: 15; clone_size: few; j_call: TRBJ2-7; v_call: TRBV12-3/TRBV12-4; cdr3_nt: TGTGCCAGCAGGCGCGGACAGGGGGATTACTACGAGCAGTACTTC; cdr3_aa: CASRRGQGDYYEQYF
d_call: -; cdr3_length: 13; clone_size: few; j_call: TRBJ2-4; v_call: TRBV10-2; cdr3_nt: TGCGCCAGCAGTACTGACTTAAAAAACATTCAGTACTTC; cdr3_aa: CASSTDLKNIQYF
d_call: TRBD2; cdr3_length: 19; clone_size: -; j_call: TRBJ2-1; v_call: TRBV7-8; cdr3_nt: TGTGCCAGCAGCTCAGTCCTAGCGGGGAGAAAAAGCTCCTACAATGAGCAGTTCTTC; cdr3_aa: CASSSVLAGRKSSYNEQFF
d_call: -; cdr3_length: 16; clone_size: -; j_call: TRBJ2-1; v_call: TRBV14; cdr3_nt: TGTGCCAGCAGCCAAATAGCAGGGCTCTCCTACAATGAGCAGTTCTTC; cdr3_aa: CASSQIAGLSYNEQFF
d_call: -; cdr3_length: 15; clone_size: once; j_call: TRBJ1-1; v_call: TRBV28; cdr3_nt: TGTGCCAGCGGTGCACCCGCGGGGATGAACACTGAAGCTTTCTTT; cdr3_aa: CASGAPAGMNTEAFF
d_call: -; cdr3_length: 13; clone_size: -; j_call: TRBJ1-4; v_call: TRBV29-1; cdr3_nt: TGCAGCGTTGTAGGTCTTGATAATGAAAAACTGTTTTTT; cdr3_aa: CSVVGLDNEKLFF
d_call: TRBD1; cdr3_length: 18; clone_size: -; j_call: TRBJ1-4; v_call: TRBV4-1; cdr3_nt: TGCGCCAGCAGCCACGGGACAGGGGGTACTGCAACTAATGAAAAACTGTTTTTT; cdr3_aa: CASSHGTGGTATNEKLFF
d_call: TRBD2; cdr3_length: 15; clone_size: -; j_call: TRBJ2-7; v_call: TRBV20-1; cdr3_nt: TGCAGTGCTAGAGTGAGAGCGGGGCCGGACTACGAGCAGTACTTC; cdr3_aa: CSARVRAGPDYEQYF